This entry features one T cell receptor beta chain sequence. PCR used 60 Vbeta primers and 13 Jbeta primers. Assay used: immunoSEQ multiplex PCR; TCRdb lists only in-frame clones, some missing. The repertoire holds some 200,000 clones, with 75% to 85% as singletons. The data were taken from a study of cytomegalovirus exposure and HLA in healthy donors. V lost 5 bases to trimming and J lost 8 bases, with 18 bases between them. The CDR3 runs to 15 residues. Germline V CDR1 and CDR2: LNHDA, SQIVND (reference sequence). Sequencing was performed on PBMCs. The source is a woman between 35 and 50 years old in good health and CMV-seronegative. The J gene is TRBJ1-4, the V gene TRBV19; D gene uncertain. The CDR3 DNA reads TGTGCCAGTAGTTCGCGGACTGCGACTAGGGAAAAACTGTTTTTT. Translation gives CASSSRTATREKLFF.